This TCR beta chain was captured in a study of blood T cell repertoires in COVID-19. Study overall: The United States, Italy and Spain were the sources of the acute and convalescent COVID-19 samples. PBMCs, B-cell-depleted T cells, or T cells provided the cDNA or gDNA that made up the material.

The count of this clone is one. V gave up 5 bases and J gave up 1 base, with 15 bases separating them. The CDR3 has 17 amino acids. CDR1 is MDHEN, CDR2 SYDVKM, per germline. Authors' data handling: From reference gene primer amplification, estimates of nucleated cell counts were derived. The table came from immunoSEQ multiplex PCR; TCRdb's copy has only in-frame clones and leaves some out. V and J calls plus clone size are reproduced from that table; the DNA served to infer D and trimming. The sample records about 100,000 clones, about 80% being singletons. This rearrangement joins TRBV28 to TRBJ1-6; a possible D gene is TRBD1 (6 bases). Specimen: peripheral blood. This sequence was found in a human donor in a cohort sampled during active COVID-19. CDR3 sequence: CASSRGKGRSYNSPLHF. The CDR3 DNA follows: TGTGCCAGCAGTAGGGGGAAGGGCAGGTCCTATAATTCACCCCTCCACTTT.